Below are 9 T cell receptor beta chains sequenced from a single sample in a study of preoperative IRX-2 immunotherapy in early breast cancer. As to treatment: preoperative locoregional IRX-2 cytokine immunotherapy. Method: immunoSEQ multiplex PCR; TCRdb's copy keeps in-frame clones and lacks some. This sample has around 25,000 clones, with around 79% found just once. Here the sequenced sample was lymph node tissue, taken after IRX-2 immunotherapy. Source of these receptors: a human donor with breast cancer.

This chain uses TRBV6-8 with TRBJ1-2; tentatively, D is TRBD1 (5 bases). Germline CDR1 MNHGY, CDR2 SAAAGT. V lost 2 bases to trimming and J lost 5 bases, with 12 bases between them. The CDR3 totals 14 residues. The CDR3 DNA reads TGTGCCAGCAGTTACCCCGTGGGGGTTTATGGCTACACCTTC. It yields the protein CASSYPVGVYGYTF.

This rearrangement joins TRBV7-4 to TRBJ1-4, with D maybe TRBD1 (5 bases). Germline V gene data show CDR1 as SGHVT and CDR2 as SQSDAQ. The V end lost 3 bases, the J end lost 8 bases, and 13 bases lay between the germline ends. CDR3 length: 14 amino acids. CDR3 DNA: TGTGCCAGCAGCTTGTCCCGCGGGGGGGAAAAACTGTTTTTT. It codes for CASSLSRGGEKLFF.

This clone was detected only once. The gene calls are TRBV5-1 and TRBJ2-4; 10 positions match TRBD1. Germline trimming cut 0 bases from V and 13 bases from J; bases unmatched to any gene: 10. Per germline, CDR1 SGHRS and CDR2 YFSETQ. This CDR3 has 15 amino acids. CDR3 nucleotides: TGCGCCAGCAGCTTGGGACAGGGGGCGCGATTCGTCCAGTACTTC. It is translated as CASSLGQGARFVQYF.

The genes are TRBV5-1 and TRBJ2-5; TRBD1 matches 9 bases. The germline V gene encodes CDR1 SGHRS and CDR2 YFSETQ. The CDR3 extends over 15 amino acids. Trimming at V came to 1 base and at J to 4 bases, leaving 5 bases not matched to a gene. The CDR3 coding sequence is TGCGCCAGCAGCTTGACAGGGGGCATGGTAGAGACCCAGTACTTC. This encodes CASSLTGGMVETQYF.

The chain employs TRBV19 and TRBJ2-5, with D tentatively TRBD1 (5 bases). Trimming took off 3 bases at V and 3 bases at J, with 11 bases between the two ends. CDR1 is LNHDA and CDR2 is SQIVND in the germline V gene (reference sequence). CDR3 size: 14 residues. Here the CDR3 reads CASSIQLDKETQYF. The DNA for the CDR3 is TGTGCCAGTAGTATTCAATTGGACAAAGAGACCCAGTACTTC.

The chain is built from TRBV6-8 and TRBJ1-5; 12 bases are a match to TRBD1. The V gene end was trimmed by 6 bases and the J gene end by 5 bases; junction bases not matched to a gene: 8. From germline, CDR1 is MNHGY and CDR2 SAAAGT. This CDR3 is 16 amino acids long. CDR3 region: CASRVLGTGGHQPQHF. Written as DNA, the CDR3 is TGTGCCAGCAGAGTCCTCGGGACAGGGGGCCATCAGCCCCAGCATTTT.

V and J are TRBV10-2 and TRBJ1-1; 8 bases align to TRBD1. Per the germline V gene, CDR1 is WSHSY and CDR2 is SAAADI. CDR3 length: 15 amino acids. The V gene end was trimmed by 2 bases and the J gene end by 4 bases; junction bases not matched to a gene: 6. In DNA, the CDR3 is TGCGCCAGCAGTGAGCCCGACAGGGGTGGCACTGAAGCTTTCTTT. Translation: CASSEPDRGGTEAFF.

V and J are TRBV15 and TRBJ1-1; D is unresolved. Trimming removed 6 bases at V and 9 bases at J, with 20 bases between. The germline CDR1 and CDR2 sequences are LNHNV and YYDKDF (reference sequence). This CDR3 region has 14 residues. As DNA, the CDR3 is TGTGCCACCAGTTCCTTGAGGGTAGCGGGAAAAGCTTTCTTT. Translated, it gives CATSSLRVAGKAFF. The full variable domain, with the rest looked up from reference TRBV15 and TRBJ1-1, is DAMVIQNPRYQVTQFGKPVTLSCSQTLNHNVMYWYQQKSSQAPKLLFHYYDKDFNNEADTPDNFQSRRPNTSFCFLDIRSPGLGDTAMYLCATSSLRVAGKAFFGQGTRLTVV.

The DNA for the CDR3 is TGTGCCAGCACCCGCTCCGGAGGTAGGGACACCTATGGCTACACCTTC. Encoded protein: CASTRSGGRDTYGYTF. The rearrangement uses TRBV6-8 and TRBJ1-2; a weak D match, TRBD1 (6 bases). V was cut by 7 bases and J by 4 bases, with 22 bases left in between. The germline gives CDR1 MNHGY, CDR2 SAAAGT. The CDR3 sequence is 16 residues long.